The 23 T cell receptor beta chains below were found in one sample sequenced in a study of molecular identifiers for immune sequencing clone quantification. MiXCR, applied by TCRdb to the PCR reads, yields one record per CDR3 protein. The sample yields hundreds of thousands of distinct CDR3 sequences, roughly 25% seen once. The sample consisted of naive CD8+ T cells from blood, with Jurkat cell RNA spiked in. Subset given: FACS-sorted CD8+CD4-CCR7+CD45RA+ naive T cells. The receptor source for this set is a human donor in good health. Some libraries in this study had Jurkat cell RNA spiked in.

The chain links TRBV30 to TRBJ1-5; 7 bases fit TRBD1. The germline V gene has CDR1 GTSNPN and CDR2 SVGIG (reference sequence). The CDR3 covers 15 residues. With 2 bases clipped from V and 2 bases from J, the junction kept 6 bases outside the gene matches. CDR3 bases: TGTGCCTGGAGTACTATCGACAGGGGCAATCAGCCCCAGCATTTT. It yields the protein CAWSTIDRGNQPQHF.

The DNA for the CDR3 is TGTGCCAGCAGCCAGGACAGAAAGGTTGGCAATGAGCAGTTCTTC. This translates into CASSQDRKVGNEQFF. The gene calls are TRBV5-6 and TRBJ2-1, with a possible D match to TRBD1 (6 bases). This CDR3 has 15 amino acids. Germline V gene data show CDR1 as SGHDT and CDR2 as YYEEEE. Trimming left V 4 bases short and J 6 bases short, with 17 bases between.

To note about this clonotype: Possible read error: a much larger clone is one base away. The CDR3 DNA reads as TGTGCCATCGGCCCGACAGGCCGTGAAGCTTTCTTT. This gives the protein CAIGPTGREAFF. J is TRBJ1-1 and V is TRBV10-3; D may be TRBD1 (6 bases). This CDR3 is built from 12 residues. Germline-derived CDR1 and CDR2 are ENHRY and SYGVKD. V was trimmed by 8 bases and J by 7 bases, leaving 14 bases between them.

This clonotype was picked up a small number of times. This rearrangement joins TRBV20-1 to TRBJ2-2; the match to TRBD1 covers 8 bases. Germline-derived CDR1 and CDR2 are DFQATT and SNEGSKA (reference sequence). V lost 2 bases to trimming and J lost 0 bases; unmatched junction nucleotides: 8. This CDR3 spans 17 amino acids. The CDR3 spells CSARTTGGPTNTGELFF. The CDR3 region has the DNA TGCAGTGCTAGAACAACAGGGGGGCCGACGAACACCGGGGAGCTGTTTTTT.

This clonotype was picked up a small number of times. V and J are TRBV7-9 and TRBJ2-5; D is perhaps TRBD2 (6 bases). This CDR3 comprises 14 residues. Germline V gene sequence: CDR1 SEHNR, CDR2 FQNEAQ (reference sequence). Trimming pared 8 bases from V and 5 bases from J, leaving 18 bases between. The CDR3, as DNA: TGTGCCAGCTCCCCGGACCCGGGACTGGAGACCCAGTACTTC. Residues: CASSPDPGLETQYF.

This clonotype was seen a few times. The CDR3 nucleotides are TGTGCCAGCAGCCACAGGGTTTCCGTGGACACCGGGGAGCTGTTTTTT. This translates into CASSHRVSVDTGELFF. The chain links TRBV5-4 to TRBJ2-2, with D possibly TRBD1 on 6 matching bases. The CDR3 runs 16 residues. The germline V gene encodes CDR1 SGHNT and CDR2 YYREEE (reference sequence). V dropped 4 bases and J dropped 3 bases, with 16 bases sitting between them. Filled out from reference TRBV5-4 and TRBJ2-2, the complete variable domain reads ETGVTQSPTHLIKTRGQQVTLRCSSQSGHNTVSWYQQALGQGPQFIFQYYREEENGRGNFPPRFSGLQFPNYSSELNVNALELDDSALYLCASSHRVSVDTGELFFGEGSRLTVL.

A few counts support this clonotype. CDR3 loop: CASSLGQGEEETQYF. CDR3 in DNA: TGTGCCAGCAGTCTGGGACAGGGGGAGGAGGAGACCCAGTACTTC. The chain has TRBV2 and TRBJ2-5, with TRBD1 identical over 11 bases. Losses at the gene ends were 5 bases for V and 5 bases for J; bases not matched to a gene: 7. CDR1 and CDR2 (germline): SNHLY, FYNNEI. The CDR3 has 15 amino acids.

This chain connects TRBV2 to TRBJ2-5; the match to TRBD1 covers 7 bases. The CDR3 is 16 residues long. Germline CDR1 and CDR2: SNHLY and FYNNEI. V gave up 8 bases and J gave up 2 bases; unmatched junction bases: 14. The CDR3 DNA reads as TGTGCCAGCCGAGCACCGCAGACAGGGCCTCAAGAGACCCAGTACTTC. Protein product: CASRAPQTGPQETQYF.

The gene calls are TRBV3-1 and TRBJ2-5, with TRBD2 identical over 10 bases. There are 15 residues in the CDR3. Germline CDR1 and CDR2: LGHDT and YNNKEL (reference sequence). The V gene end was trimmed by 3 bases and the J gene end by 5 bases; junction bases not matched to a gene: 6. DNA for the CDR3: TGTGCCAGCAGCCACCCAGCGGGGGGGCAGGAGACCCAGTACTTC. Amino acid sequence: CASSHPAGGQETQYF.

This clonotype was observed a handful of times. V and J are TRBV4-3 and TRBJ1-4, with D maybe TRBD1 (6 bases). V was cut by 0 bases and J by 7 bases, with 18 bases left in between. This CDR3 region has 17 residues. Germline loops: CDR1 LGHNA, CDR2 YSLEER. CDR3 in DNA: TGCGCCAGCAGCCAAGATCTGGGGGCCGGGGTAGTTGAAAAACTGTTTTTT. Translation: CASSQDLGAGVVEKLFF.

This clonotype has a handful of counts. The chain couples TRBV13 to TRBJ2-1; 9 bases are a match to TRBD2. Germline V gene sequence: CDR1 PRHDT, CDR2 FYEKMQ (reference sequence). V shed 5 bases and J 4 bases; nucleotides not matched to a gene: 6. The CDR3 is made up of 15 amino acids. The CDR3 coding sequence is TGTGCCAGCAGCCCGACTAGCGGTCCTTACAATGAGCAGTTCTTC. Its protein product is CASSPTSGPYNEQFF.

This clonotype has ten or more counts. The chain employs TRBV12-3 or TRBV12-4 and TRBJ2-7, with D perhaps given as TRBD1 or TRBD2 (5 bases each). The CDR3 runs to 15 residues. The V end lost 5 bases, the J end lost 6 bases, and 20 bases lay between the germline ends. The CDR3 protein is CASSRTREPRGEQYF. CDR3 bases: TGTGCCAGCAGTAGGACCAGGGAACCGAGGGGCGAGCAGTACTTC.

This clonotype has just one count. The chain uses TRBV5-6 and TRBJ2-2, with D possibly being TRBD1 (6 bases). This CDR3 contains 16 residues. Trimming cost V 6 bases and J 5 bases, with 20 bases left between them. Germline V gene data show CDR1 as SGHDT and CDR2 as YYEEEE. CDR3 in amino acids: CASTREHLRGTGELFF. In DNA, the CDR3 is TGTGCCAGCACCAGGGAGCATCTTAGGGGGACCGGGGAGCTGTTTTTT.

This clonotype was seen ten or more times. CDR3 sequence reads: CASSQDQQTNYGYTF. The CDR3 DNA sequence: TGCGCCAGCAGCCAAGATCAACAGACTAACTATGGCTACACCTTC. This chain joins TRBV4-3 and TRBJ1-2; D is unresolved. Germline-derived CDR1 and CDR2 are LGHNA and YSLEER. This CDR3 is built from 15 residues. Between the trimmed V and J ends, which lost 0 bases and 0 bases, there was a span of 8 bases.

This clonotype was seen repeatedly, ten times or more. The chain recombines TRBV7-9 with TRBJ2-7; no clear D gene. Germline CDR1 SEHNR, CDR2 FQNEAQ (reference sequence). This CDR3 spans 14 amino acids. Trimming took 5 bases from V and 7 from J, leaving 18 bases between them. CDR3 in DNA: TGTGCCAGCAGCCTCGTTGTGGGCGCCCGAGAGCAGTACTTC. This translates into CASSLVVGAREQYF.

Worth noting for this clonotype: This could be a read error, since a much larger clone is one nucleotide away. The CDR3 reads CASSGGYYEQYF. Here the CDR3 DNA reads TGTGCCAGCAGCGGGGGGTACTACGAGCAGTACTTC. This sequence joins TRBV6-5 and TRBJ2-7, with 7 bases lining up with TRBD2. Losses at the gene ends were 6 bases for V and 3 bases for J; bases not matched to a gene: 2. This CDR3 has 12 amino acids. The germline V gene has CDR1 MNHEY and CDR2 SVGAGI.

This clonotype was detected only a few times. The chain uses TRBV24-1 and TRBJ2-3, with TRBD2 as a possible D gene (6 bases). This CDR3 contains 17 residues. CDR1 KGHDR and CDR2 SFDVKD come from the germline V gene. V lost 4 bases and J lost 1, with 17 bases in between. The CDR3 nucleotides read TGTGCCACCAGTGACAGGGTCGCTAGCGACCGCACAGATACGCAGTATTTT. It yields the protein CATSDRVASDRTDTQYF.

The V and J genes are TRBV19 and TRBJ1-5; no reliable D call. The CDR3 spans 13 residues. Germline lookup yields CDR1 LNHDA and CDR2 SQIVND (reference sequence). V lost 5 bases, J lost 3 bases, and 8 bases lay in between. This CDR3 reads CASSYGYNQPQHF. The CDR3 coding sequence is TGTGCCAGTAGTTACGGCTACAATCAGCCCCAGCATTTT.

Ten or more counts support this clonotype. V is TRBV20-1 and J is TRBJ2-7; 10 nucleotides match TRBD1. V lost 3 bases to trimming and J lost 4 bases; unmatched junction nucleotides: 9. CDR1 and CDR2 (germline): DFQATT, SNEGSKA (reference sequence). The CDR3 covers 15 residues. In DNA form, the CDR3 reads TGCAGTGCTAGGGATACGAGGACAGGGGGGTACGAGCAGTACTTC. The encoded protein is CSARDTRTGGYEQYF.

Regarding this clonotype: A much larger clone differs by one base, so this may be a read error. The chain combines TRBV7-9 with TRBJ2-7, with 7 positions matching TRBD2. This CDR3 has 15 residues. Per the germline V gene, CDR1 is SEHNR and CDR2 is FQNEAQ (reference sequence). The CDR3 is CAGSLALAVGYEQYF. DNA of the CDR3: TGTGCCGGCAGCTTAGCGCTAGCGGTCGGGTACGAGCAGTACTTC.

The CDR3 DNA sequence: TGTGCCAGCAGTTCCGACAGGTTGGGCAATCAGCCCCAGCATTTT. This translates into CASSSDRLGNQPQHF. The chain employs TRBV12-3 or TRBV12-4 and TRBJ1-5, with a weak D call TRBD1 (6 bases). The V and J ends lost 4 bases and 2 bases respectively, with 12 bases between them. This CDR3 has 15 residues.

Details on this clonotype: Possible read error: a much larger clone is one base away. CDR3 in DNA: TGCGCCAGCAGCCCGACCGGGACAGGGATTTACGAGCACTACTTC. Translated, it gives CASSPTGTGIYEHYF. The chain links TRBV4-3 to TRBJ2-7; 9 nucleotides align to TRBD1. Germline CDR1 and CDR2: LGHNA and YSLEER. The length of the CDR3 is 15 residues.

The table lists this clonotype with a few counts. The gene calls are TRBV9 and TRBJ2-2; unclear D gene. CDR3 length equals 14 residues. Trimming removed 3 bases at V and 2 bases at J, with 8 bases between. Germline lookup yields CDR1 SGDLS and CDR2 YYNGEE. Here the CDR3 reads CASSATINTGELFF. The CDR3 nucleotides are TGTGCCAGCAGCGCAACAATTAACACCGGGGAGCTGTTTTTT.